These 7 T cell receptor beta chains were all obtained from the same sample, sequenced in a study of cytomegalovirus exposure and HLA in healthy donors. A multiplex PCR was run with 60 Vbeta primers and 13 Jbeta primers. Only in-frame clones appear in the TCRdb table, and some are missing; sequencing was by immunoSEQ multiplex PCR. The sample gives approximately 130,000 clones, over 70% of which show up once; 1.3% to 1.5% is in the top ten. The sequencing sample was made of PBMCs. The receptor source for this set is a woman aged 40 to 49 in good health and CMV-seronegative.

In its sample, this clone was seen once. This CDR3 is CASSLEPGYGYTF. The CDR3, as DNA: TGTGCCAGCAGCTTGGAGCCAGGCTATGGCTACACCTTC. The chain joins TRBV5-5 to TRBJ1-2; D unclear. V lost 0 bases, J lost 4 bases, and 7 bases lay in between. CDR1 is SGHKS, CDR2 YYEKEE, per germline (reference sequence). The CDR3 spans 13 residues.

CDR3 amino acids: CASSLVLENEQFF. As DNA, the CDR3 is TGTGCCAGCAGCTTAGTGTTGGAGAATGAGCAGTTCTTC. V and J are TRBV11-2 and TRBJ2-1; unclear D gene. The CDR3 runs to 13 residues. Trimming cost V 1 base and J 7 bases, with 8 bases left between them. The germline gives CDR1 SGHAT, CDR2 FQNNGV. Variable domain in full (rest from reference TRBV11-2 and TRBJ2-1): EAGVAQSPRYKIIEKRQSVAFWCNPISGHATLYWYQQILGQGPKLLIQFQNNGVVDDSQLPKDRFSAERLKGVDSTLKIQPAKLEDSAVYLCASSLVLENEQFFGPGTRLTVL.

Here the CDR3 DNA reads TGTGCCAGCAGTTACTCTAGAGAGTGGAGCACTGAAGCTTTCTTT. Translated: CASSYSREWSTEAFF. The chain is built from TRBV6-5 and TRBJ1-1, with D hard to call. V gave up 0 bases and J gave up 4 bases, with 12 bases separating them. The CDR3 sequence is 15 residues long. Germline-derived CDR1 and CDR2 are MNHEY and SVGAGI.

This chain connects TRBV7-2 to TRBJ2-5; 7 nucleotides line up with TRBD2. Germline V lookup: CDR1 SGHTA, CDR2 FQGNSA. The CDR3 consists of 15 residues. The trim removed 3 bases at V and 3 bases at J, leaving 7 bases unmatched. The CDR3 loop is CASSLNLGREETQYF. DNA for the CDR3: TGTGCCAGCAGCTTGAATCTAGGGAGGGAAGAGACCCAGTACTTC. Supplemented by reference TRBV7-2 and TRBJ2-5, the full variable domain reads GAGVSQSPSNKVTEKGKDVELRCDPISGHTALYWYRQSLGQGLEFLIYFQGNSAPDKSGLPSDRFSAERTGGSVSTLTIQRTQQEDSAVYLCASSLNLGREETQYFGPGTRLLVL.

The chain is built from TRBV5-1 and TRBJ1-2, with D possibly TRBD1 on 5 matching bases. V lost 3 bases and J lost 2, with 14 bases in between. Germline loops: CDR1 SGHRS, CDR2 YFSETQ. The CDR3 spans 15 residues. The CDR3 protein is CASSYPPGGNYGYTF. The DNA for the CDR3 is TGCGCCAGCAGCTACCCCCCTGGGGGGAACTATGGCTACACCTTC.

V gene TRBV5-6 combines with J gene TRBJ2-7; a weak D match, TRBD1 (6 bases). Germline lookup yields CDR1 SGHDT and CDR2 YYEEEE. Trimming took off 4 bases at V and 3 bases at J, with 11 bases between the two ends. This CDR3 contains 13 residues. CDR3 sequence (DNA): TGTGCCAGCAGCGGGGACATGCTCTACGAGCAGTACTTC. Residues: CASSGDMLYEQYF.

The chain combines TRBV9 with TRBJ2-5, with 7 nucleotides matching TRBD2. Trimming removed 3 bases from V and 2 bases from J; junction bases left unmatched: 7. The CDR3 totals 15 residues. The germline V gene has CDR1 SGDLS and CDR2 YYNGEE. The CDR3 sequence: CASSALGGRQETQYF. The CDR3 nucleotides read TGTGCCAGCAGCGCGCTGGGGGGGAGACAAGAGACCCAGTACTTC.